Below, 15 T cell receptor beta chains from the same sample are listed, as sequenced in a study of blood T cell repertoires in COVID-19. Libraries were prepared by immunoSEQ multiplex PCR; TCRdb keeps only in-frame clonotypes and omits some of them. The sample includes under 250,000 clones, around nine tenths of them seen just once. The sequencing input was peripheral blood. These receptors were collected from a man in his forties with acute or convalescent COVID-19.

The chain has TRBV19 and TRBJ2-7; 13 bases line up with TRBD2. The CDR3 extends over 13 amino acids. V lost 9 bases and J lost 4; bases outside the gene matches: 3. Germline V gene data show CDR1 as LNHDA and CDR2 as SQIVND (reference sequence). CDR3 residues: CASRGLAGYEQYF. DNA of the CDR3: TGTGCCAGCCGGGGACTAGCGGGGTACGAGCAGTACTTC.

Turning to this clone: At the DNA level, this CDR3 is encoded by other sequences in the same sample as well. The rearrangement uses TRBV3-1 (or the pseudogene TRBV3-2) and TRBJ1-5; TRBD1 might be the D (5 bases). V shed 1 base and J shed 4 bases, with 8 bases lying between them. Per the germline V gene, CDR1 is LGHDT and CDR2 is YNNKEL (reference sequence). There are 14 residues in the CDR3. The CDR3 loop reads CASSQGRGNQPQHF. CDR3 nucleotide sequence: TGTGCCAGCAGCCAAGGACGGGGGAATCAGCCCCAGCATTTT.

The V gene is TRBV3-1 (or the pseudogene TRBV3-2), the J gene TRBJ2-1; D is uncertain. The V gene's germline CDR1 is LGHDT and CDR2 YNNKEL (reference sequence). Trimming cost V 1 base and J 0 bases, with 7 bases left between them. The CDR3 is 15 residues long. CDR3 in amino acids: CASSQVRSSYNEQFF. The CDR3 DNA is TGTGCCAGCAGCCAAGTTAGGAGCTCCTACAATGAGCAGTTCTTC.

CDR3 residues: CASSFPGYGYTF. The CDR3 coding sequence is TGTGCCAGCAGCTTCCCAGGTTACGGCTACACCTTC. The J gene is TRBJ1-2, the V gene TRBV5-5; D not certain. Trimming cost V 2 bases and J 8 bases, with 10 bases left between them. Germline V gene lookup returns CDR1 SGHKS and CDR2 YYEKEE (reference sequence). CDR3 size: 12 residues.

The rearrangement links TRBV7-9 to TRBJ2-3, with 11 bases matching TRBD2. J lost 1 base, V lost 5 bases, and 5 bases had no gene match. The CDR3 runs to 16 residues. Germline lookup yields CDR1 SEHNR and CDR2 FQNEAQ (reference sequence). CDR3 DNA sequence: TGTGCCAGCAGCCCGGCGGGACTAGCGGGCACAGATACGCAGTATTTT. Translated: CASSPAGLAGTDTQYF.

The rearrangement links TRBV13 to TRBJ2-1, with D possibly matching TRBD1 (5 bases). The V gene lost 0 bases and the J gene lost 5 bases, with 8 bases spanning the gap. Germline assignment: CDR1 PRHDT and CDR2 FYEKMQ (reference sequence). This CDR3 is 14 amino acids long. The CDR3 sequence is CASSLGTVHNEQFF. The CDR3 DNA sequence: TGTGCCAGCAGCTTAGGGACAGTCCACAATGAGCAGTTCTTC.

The chain has TRBV2 and TRBJ1-4, with 8 nucleotides matching TRBD1. Germline-derived CDR1 and CDR2 are SNHLY and FYNNEI. CDR3 length equals 14 residues. V trimming: 2 bases; J trimming: 17 bases; junction bases outside the gene matches: 13. The CDR3: CASSERSARTGPFF. The CDR3 DNA follows: TGTGCCAGCAGTGAAAGGTCCGCCAGGACAGGGCCTTTTTTT.

This clone showed up just a few times. V and J are TRBV6-2 or TRBV6-3 and TRBJ2-4; 8 nucleotides agree with TRBD1. V lost 2 bases to trimming and J lost 6 bases; unmatched junction nucleotides: 6. Per germline, CDR1 MNHEY and CDR2 SVGEGT. The CDR3 spans 15 residues. This CDR3 is CASSYTQGAVNIQYF. In DNA, the CDR3 is TGTGCCAGCAGTTACACCCAGGGGGCGGTAAACATTCAGTACTTC.

CDR3 loop: CASSPIGGEELFF. In DNA form, the CDR3 reads TGTGCCAGCAGTCCCATCGGAGGGGAGGAGCTGTTTTTT. V and J are TRBV6-2 or TRBV6-3 and TRBJ2-2, with D perhaps matching TRBD2 (6 bases). Trimming removed 5 bases at V and 10 bases at J, with 14 bases between. Germline CDR1 and CDR2: MNHEY and SVGEGT. There are 13 residues in the CDR3.

The chain is built from TRBV24-1 and TRBJ2-1, with 14 bases that match TRBD2. The V gene's germline CDR1 is KGHDR and CDR2 SFDVKD. There are 16 residues in the CDR3. V gave up 2 bases and J gave up 13 bases; unmatched junction bases: 9. DNA for the CDR3: TGTGCCACCAGTGATTGGACTAGCGGGGGGCAGTCGGAACAGTTCTTC. Translated, it gives CATSDWTSGGQSEQFF.

As concerns this clone: Other DNA sequences in this specimen translate into the identical CDR3. The genes are TRBV7-9 and TRBJ2-7, with D hard to call. Trimming cost V 0 bases and J 7 bases, with 4 bases left between them. This CDR3 contains 11 residues. CDR1 SEHNR and CDR2 FQNEAQ come from the germline V gene (reference sequence). The DNA for the CDR3 is TGTGCCAGCAGCTTAGCTGCGGAGCAGTACTTC. Protein: CASSLAAEQYF. Full variable domain (rest looked up from reference TRBV7-9 and TRBJ2-7): DTGVSQNPRHKITKRGQNVTFRCDPISEHNRLYWYRQTLGQGPEFLTYFQNEAQLEKSRLLSDRFSAERPKGSFSTLEIQRTEQGDSAMYLCASSLAAEQYFGPGTRLTVT.

This sequence joins TRBV5-4 and TRBJ2-1; tentative D call: TRBD1 (5 bases). Trimming removed 3 bases from V and 9 bases from J, with 13 bases in between. CDR1 is SGHNT, CDR2 YYREEE, per germline (reference sequence). The CDR3 is 13 residues long. The CDR3 spells CASSWGSRPEQFF. The CDR3 DNA reads TGTGCCAGCAGCTGGGGCTCGCGTCCTGAGCAGTTCTTC.

This chain joins TRBV12-3 or TRBV12-4 and TRBJ2-7; tentatively, D is TRBD2 (5 bases). V was shortened by 3 bases and J by 6 bases, with 9 bases between the two germline ends. The CDR3 consists of 12 residues. The CDR3: CASSLMGVEQYF. The CDR3 region has the DNA TGTGCCAGCAGTTTGATGGGAGTCGAGCAGTACTTC.

This clone came up a few times. The V gene is TRBV11-2, the J gene TRBJ1-2; the D is unclear. V lost 1 base, J lost 7 bases, and 10 bases lay in between. From germline, CDR1 is SGHAT and CDR2 FQNNGV. The CDR3 is 13 residues long. The DNA for the CDR3 is TGTGCCAGCAGCTTAGCTCCGTATTCTGGCTACACCTTC. Amino acids: CASSLAPYSGYTF. Full variable domain (outside the CDR3, taken from reference TRBV11-2 and TRBJ1-2): EAGVAQSPRYKIIEKRQSVAFWCNPISGHATLYWYQQILGQGPKLLIQFQNNGVVDDSQLPKDRFSAERLKGVDSTLKIQPAKLEDSAVYLCASSLAPYSGYTFGSGTRLTVV.

The rearrangement uses TRBV28 and TRBJ2-7, with D unclear. Germline V gives CDR1 MDHEN, CDR2 SYDVKM. The CDR3 extends over 14 amino acids. V lost 5 bases and J 2 bases, leaving 13 bases between the germline ends. The CDR3 protein is CASSQNSNTYEQYF. Here the CDR3 DNA reads TGTGCCAGCAGTCAAAATTCCAACACCTACGAGCAGTACTTC. The complete variable domain, with remaining parts taken from reference TRBV28 and TRBJ2-7, reads DVKVTQSSRYLVKRTGEKVFLECVQDMDHENMFWYRQDPGLGLRLIYFSYDVKMKEKGDIPEGYSVSREKKERFSLILESASTNQTSMYLCASSQNSNTYEQYFGPGTRLTVT.